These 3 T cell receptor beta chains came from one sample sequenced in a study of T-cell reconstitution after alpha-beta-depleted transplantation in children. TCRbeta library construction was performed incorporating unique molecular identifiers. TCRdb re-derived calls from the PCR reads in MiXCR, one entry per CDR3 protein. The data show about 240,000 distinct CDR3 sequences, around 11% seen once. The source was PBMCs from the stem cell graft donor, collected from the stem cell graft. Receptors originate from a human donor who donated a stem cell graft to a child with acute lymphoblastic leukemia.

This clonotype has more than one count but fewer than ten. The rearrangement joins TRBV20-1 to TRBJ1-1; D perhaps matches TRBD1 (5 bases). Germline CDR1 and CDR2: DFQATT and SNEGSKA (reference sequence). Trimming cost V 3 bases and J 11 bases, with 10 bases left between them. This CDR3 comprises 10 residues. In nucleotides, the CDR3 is TGCAGTGCTAGTTACGGGGACGCTTTCTTT. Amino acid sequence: CSASYGDAFF.

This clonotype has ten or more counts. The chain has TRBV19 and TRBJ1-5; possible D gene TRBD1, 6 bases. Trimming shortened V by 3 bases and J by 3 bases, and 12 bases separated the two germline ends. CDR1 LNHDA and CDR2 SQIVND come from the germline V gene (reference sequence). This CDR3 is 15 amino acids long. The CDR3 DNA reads TGTGCCAGTAGTATTGGAGGACAGCCCAATCAGCCCCAGCATTTT. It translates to CASSIGGQPNQPQHF.

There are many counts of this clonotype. The CDR3 nucleotides are TGTGCCAGCAGTGATACGCTTGGACTAGCGGGAGACAATGAGCAGTTCTTC. This translates into CASSDTLGLAGDNEQFF. V is TRBV28 and J is TRBJ2-1; 13 nucleotides match TRBD2. Germline lookup yields CDR1 MDHEN and CDR2 SYDVKM. This CDR3 comprises 17 residues. J lost 5 bases, V lost 5 bases, and 9 bases had no gene match. Full variable domain (missing parts from reference TRBV28 and TRBJ2-1): DVKVTQSSRYLVKRTGEKVFLECVQDMDHENMFWYRQDPGLGLRLIYFSYDVKMKEKGDIPEGYSVSREKKERFSLILESASTNQTSMYLCASSDTLGLAGDNEQFFGPGTRLTVL.